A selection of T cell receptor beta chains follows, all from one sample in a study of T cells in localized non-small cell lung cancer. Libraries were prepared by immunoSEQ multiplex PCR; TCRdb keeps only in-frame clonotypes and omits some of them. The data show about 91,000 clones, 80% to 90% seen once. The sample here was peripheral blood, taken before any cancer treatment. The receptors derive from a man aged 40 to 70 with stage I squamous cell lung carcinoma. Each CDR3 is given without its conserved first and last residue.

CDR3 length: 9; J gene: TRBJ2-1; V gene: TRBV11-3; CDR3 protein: ASRGGAEQF
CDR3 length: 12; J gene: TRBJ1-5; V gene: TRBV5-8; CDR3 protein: ASTNGQYNQPQH
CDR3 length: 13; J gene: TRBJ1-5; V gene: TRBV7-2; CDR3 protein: ASGGTGSIGQPQH
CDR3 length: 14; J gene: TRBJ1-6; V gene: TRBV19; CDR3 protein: ASRTRDRRNNSPLH
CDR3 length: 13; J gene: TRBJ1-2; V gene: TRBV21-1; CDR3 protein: ASRSRDSLRHGYT
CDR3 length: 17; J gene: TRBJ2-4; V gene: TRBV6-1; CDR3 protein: ASSDGGRGASWAKNIQY
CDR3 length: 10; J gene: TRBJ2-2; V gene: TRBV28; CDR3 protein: ASTRGHGELF
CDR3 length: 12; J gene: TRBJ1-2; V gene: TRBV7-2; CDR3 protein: ASSSWGMVYGYT
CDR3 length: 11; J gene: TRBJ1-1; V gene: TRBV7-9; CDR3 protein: ASSFYMPAEAF
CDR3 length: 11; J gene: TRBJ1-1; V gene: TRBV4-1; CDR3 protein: ASSQTTNTEAF
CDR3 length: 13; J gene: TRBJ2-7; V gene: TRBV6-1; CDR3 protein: ASTSSRTLAYEQY
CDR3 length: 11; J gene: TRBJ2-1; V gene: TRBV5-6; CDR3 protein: ASRATGRNEQF
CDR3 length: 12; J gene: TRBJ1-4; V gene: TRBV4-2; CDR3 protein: ASSQEPGPEKLF
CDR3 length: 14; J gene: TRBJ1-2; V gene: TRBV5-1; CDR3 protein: ASSLQPLRGEHGYT
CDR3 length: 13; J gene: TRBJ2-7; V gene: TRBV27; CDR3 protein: ASRPDRMRSYEQY
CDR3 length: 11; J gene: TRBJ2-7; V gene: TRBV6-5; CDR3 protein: ASSYSSRDEQY
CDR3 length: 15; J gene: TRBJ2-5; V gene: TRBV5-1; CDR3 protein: ASSPWRGSGDQETQY
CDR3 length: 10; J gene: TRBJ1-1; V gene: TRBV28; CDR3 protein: ASSFWDTEAF
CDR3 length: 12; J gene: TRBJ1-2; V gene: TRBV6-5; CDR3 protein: ASRSGTLNYGYT
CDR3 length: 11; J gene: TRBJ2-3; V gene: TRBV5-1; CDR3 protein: ASTTQGTDTQY
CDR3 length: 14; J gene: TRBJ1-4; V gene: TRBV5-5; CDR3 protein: ASSLAGGTFNEKLF
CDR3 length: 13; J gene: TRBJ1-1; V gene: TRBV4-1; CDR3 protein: ASSQLRTDPGEAF
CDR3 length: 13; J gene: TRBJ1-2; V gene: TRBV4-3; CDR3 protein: ASSQGQGGGYGYT
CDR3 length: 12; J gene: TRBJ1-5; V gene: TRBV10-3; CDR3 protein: AISEGQGSGPQH
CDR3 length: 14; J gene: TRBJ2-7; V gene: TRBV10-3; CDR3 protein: AISESGTGASYEQY
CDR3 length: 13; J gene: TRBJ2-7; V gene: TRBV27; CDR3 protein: ASSRKGQGAYEQY
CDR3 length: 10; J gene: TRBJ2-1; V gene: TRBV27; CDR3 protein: ASSLSGFEQF
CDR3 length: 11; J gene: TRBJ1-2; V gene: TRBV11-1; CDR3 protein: ASSLSESRGYT
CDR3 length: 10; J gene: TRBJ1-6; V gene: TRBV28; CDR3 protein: ASSRRGSPLH
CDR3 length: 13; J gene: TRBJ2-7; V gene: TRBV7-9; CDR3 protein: ASSARSGVSYEQY
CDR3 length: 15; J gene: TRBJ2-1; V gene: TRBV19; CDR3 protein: ASSMETSGAIYNEQF
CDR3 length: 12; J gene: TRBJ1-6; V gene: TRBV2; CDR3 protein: ASTIGTVASPLH